The rows below give T cell receptor beta chains drawn from one sample of a study of molecular identifiers for immune sequencing clone quantification. TCRdb redid the calling of the PCR reads with MiXCR, one entry per CDR3 protein. The sample lists 490,000 or so distinct CDR3 sequences, about 26% seen once, with 0.7% to 0.9% in the top ten. The sample consisted of naive CD8+ T cells from blood, with Jurkat cell RNA spiked in. The receptor source for this set is a human donor in good health. Some libraries in this study had Jurkat cell RNA spiked in. The CDR3 runs from the conserved cysteine through the conserved F or W. D genes are given only for firm matches. Clone sizes are given selectively: once, few, many, or a class where the clone is expanded.

abundance	j_gene	v_gene	d_gene	CDR3aa	CDR3nt
few	TRBJ2-5	TRBV28	TRBD2	CASSFRGLAGGETQYF	TGTGCCAGCAGTTTTAGGGGACTAGCGGGAGGAGAGACCCAGTACTTC
few	TRBJ2-7	TRBV12-3/TRBV12-4	TRBD2	CASKLTGTNEQYF	TGTGCCAGCAAGCTCACCGGGACTAACGAGCAGTACTTC
.	TRBJ2-3	TRBV7-9	.	CASSLAPGFGTDTQCF	TGTGCCAGCAGCTTAGCCCCAGGGTTTGGCACAGATACGCAGTGTTTT
few	TRBJ2-7	TRBV13	TRBD1	CASSFGTERYEQYF	TGTGCCAGCAGCTTCGGGACAGAACGTTACGAGCAGTACTTC
many	TRBJ2-3	TRBV27	.	CASRRISTDTQYF	TGTGCCAGCAGGCGGATTAGCACAGATACGCAGTATTTT
.	TRBJ2-5	TRBV7-9	.	CASSLVERGRGEPQYF	TGTGCCAGCAGCTTAGTTGAACGGGGGCGCGGAGAGCCCCAGTACTTC
many	TRBJ2-4	TRBV5-6	TRBD2	CASSLSSGGYSAKNIQYF	TGTGCCAGCAGCTTGAGTAGCGGGGGGTACTCAGCCAAAAACATTCAGTACTTC
once	TRBJ2-3	TRBV27	TRBD2	CASSLFLGGSTDTQYF	TGTGCCAGCAGTTTATTTTTGGGGGGGAGCACAGATACGCAGTATTTT
many	TRBJ2-2	TRBV24-1	.	CATRAPFTGELFF	TGTGCCACCAGAGCGCCCTTCACCGGGGAGCTGTTTTTT
.	TRBJ1-4	TRBV5-1	.	CASSVQGPTEKLFF	TGCGCCAGCAGCGTCCAGGGGCCGACTGAAAAACTGTTTTTT
many	TRBJ2-7	TRBV20-1	.	CSAMGGVSYEQYF	TGCAGTGCTATGGGCGGGGTTTCCTACGAGCAGTACTTC
many	TRBJ1-2	TRBV5-4	TRBD1	CASSFLTGANYGYTF	TGTGCCAGCAGCTTCTTAACAGGGGCCAACTATGGCTACACCTTC